This T cell receptor beta chain was captured in a study of T cell repertoires in cytomegalovirus infection. TCRdb ran MiXCR on the reads and lists one entry per CDR3 protein. The profile shows 600,000 to 700,000 distinct CDR3 sequences, 30% to 35% of them singletons. This clonotype was seen a handful of times. Antigen unknown. This specimen consisted of cultured PBMCs, obtained from culture after CMV antigen stimulation. The origin of this receptor is a human donor in good health (CMV status not recorded). Some clones in this sample may be carry-over from other donors' samples.

CDR3 in amino acids: CASSKPGQGSGTQYF. CDR3 nucleotide sequence: TGTGCCAGCAGTAAGCCGGGACAGGGGAGTGGTACGCAGTATTTT. The chain couples TRBV12-3 or TRBV12-4 to TRBJ2-3; TRBD1 agrees at 10 bases. With V trimmed by 5 bases and J by 8 bases, 10 bases remained unmatched. CDR3 length: 15 residues.